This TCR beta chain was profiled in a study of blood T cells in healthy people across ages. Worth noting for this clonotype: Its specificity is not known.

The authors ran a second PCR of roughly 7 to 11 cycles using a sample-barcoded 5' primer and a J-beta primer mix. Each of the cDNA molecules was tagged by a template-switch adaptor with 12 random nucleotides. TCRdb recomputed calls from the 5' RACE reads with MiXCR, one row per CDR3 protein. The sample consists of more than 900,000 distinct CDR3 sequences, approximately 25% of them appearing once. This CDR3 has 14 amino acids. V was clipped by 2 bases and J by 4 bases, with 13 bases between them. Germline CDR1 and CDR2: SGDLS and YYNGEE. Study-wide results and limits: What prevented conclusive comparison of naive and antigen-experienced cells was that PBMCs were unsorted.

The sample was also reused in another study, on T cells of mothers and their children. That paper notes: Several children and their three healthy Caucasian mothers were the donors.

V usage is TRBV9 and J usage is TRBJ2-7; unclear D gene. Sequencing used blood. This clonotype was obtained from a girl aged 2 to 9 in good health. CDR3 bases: TGTGCCAGCAGCGTCAGAGAAATCGGTTACGAGCAGTACTTC. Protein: CASSVREIGYEQYF.